What follows are 7 T cell receptor beta chains derived from one specimen sequenced in a study of cytomegalovirus exposure and HLA in healthy donors. The PCR used 60 Vbeta and 13 Jbeta primers. The method was immunoSEQ multiplex PCR; TCRdb's version includes in-frame clones alone and lacks a portion of them. This table holds around 200,000 clones, around 80% found once. The material sequenced was PBMCs. The origin of the receptors is a man aged 45-65 years in good health and CMV-seronegative.

CDR3 residues: CSVISGSSPEQFF. The CDR3 nucleotides are TGCAGCGTTATTAGCGGGAGCTCCCCTGAGCAGTTCTTC. The chain joins TRBV29-1 to TRBJ2-1, with TRBD2 matching 9 bases. The CDR3 has 13 residues. The germline V gene has CDR1 SQVTM and CDR2 ANQGSEA. Trimming took 5 bases from V and 9 from J; bases not matched to a gene: 8.

The V call is TRBV6-5, the J call TRBJ1-5; 10 positions match TRBD1. The CDR3 is 15 amino acids. V was clipped by 5 bases and J by 0 bases; unmatched bases: 1. CDR1 is MNHEY and CDR2 is SVGAGI in the germline V gene. The CDR3 DNA sequence: TGTGCCAGCAGTCGACAGGGGGCTAGCAATCAGCCCCAGCATTTT. It is translated as CASSRQGASNQPQHF.

V gene TRBV5-8 combines with J gene TRBJ2-3, with 11 bases aligning to TRBD2. V trimming: 4 bases; J trimming: 0 bases; junction bases outside the gene matches: 4. The CDR3 runs to 16 residues. Germline V gene data show CDR1 as SGHTS and CDR2 as YDEGEE. CDR3 DNA: TGTGCCAGCAGCAAAAGGACTAGCGGGAGCACAGATACGCAGTATTTT. Residues: CASSKRTSGSTDTQYF. Complete variable domain (other parts from reference TRBV5-8 and TRBJ2-3): EAGVTQSPTHLIKTRGQQATLRCSPISGHTSVYWYQQALGLGLQFLLWYDEGEERNRGNFPPRFSGRQFPNYSSELNVNALELEDSALYLCASSKRTSGSTDTQYFGPGTRLTVL.

The J gene is TRBJ1-4, the V gene TRBV28, with a tentative D call TRBD1 (5 bases). Germline assignment: CDR1 MDHEN and CDR2 SYDVKM. CDR3 size: 15 residues. The V end lost 4 bases, the J end lost 2 bases, and 11 bases lay between the germline ends. Written as DNA, the CDR3 is TGTGCCAGCAGTTCTAAAGGGGCGACTAATGAAAAACTGTTTTTT. Translated: CASSSKGATNEKLFF.

The chain combines TRBV4-2 with TRBJ2-5; TRBD1 might be the D (6 bases). The V and J ends lost 2 bases and 5 bases respectively, with 9 bases between them. The germline gives CDR1 LGHNA, CDR2 YNFKEQ. The CDR3 has 13 residues. The CDR3 coding sequence is TGTGCCAGCAGCCAAAACAGGGAGGAGACCCAGTACTTC. It specifies CASSQNREETQYF.

For this clone: The sample contains more than one DNA sequence encoding this CDR3. This chain links TRBV5-1 with TRBJ1-1; 7 bases are a match to TRBD1. Germline V gene data show CDR1 as SGHRS and CDR2 as YFSETQ. V shed 4 bases and J 4 bases; nucleotides not matched to a gene: 7. This CDR3 is built from 14 residues. The CDR3 region has the DNA TGCGCCAGCAGCCTTCAGGGGGTGGGCACTGAAGCTTTCTTT. This gives the protein CASSLQGVGTEAFF.

This chain connects TRBV7-2 to TRBJ2-7; 7 positions agree with TRBD1. The CDR3 is 15 amino acids. CDR1 is SGHTA, CDR2 FQGNSA, per germline. Losses at the gene ends were 5 bases for V and 5 bases for J; bases not matched to a gene: 12. The CDR3 DNA follows: TGTGCCAGCAGCCCCCCCGGGACAGCCGTTGACGAGCAGTACTTC. This translates into CASSPPGTAVDEQYF.